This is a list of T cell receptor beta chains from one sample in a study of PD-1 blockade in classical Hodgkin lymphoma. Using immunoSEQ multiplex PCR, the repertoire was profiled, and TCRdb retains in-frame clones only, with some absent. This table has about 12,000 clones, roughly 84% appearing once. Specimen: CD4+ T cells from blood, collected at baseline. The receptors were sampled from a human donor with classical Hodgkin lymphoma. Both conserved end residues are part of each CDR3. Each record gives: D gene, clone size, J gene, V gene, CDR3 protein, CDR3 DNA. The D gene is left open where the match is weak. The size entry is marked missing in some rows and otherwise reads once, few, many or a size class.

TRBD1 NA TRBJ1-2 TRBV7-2 CASRGLGDRFLRGGYTF TGTGCCAGCAGGGGATTAGGGGACAGGTTTCTCCGGGGTGGCTACACCTTC
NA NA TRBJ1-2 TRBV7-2 CASSLARQGGYTF TGTGCCAGCAGCTTAGCGCGTCAGGGAGGCTACACCTTC
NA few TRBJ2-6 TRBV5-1 CASSLGSLPGANVLTF TGCGCCAGCAGCTTAGGCTCCCTCCCGGGGGCCAACGTCCTGACTTTC
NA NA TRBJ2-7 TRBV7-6 CASSTRDFPSYEQYF TGTGCCAGCAGCACACGGGACTTCCCATCCTACGAGCAGTACTTC
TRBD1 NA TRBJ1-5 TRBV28 CASRWDSNSNQPQHF TGTGCCAGCAGGTGGGACAGCAATAGCAATCAGCCCCAGCATTTT
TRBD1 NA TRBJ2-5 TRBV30 CAWTAGQGETQYF TGTGCCTGGACCGCGGGACAGGGAGAGACCCAGTACTTC
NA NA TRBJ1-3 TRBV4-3 CASSSGQEGNTIYF TGCGCCAGCAGCTCCGGACAAGAAGGAAACACCATATATTTT
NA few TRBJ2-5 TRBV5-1 CASSLGLGPLTLQETQYF TGCGCCAGCAGCTTGGGTCTTGGCCCCCTAACGCTCCAAGAGACCCAGTACTTC
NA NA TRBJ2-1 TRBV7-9 CASSLDNEQFF TGTGCCAGCAGCTTAGACAATGAGCAGTTCTTC
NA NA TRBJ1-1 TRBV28 CASSLWSGNTEAFF TGTGCCAGCAGTTTATGGTCAGGCAACACTGAAGCTTTCTTT
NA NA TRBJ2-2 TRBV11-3 CASSSSFGGTGELFF TGTGCCAGCAGCTCCTCCTTTGGGGGCACCGGGGAGCTGTTTTTT
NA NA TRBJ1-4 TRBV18 CASSPPADPTNEKLFF TGTGCCAGCTCACCACCGGCGGACCCAACTAATGAAAAACTGTTTTTT
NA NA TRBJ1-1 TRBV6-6 CASSYAGRMNTEAFF TGTGCCAGCAGTTACGCGGGACGGATGAACACTGAAGCTTTCTTT